This TCR beta chain was sequenced during a study of vaccination and CD4 T cells after COVID-19. Study-level results: The analysis of convalescent patients involved relatively few individuals and lacked early post-infection timepoints.

As to this clonotype: Its antigen is unknown.

CDR3 length: 17 amino acids. Treatment in this sample: roughly 11-day PBMC culture with coronavirus spike peptide pools or control peptides (ViraFEST assay). The ViraFEST method relied on peptide pools to expand antigen-specific T cells, followed by TCR sequencing. An Oncomine TCR Beta short-read assay was used to sequence the DNA from cultured CD4+ T cells. Genomic DNA was drawn out of CD4+ T cells grown in culture. TCRdb fed the PCR reads into MiXCR, producing one record per CDR3 protein. This table has over 15,000 distinct CDR3 sequences, 44% appearing once. This chain connects TRBV1 to TRBJ2-1. TRBV1 counts as a pseudogene. The sequencing input was CD4+ T cells from blood, cultured in vitro. The TCR comes from a human donor who had recovered from COVID-19. The CDR3 is CTSSQDWSGSSYNEQFF. CDR3 in DNA: TGCACCAGCAGCCAAGATTGGAGCGGGAGCTCCTACAATGAGCAGTTCTTC.